The rows below give T cell receptor beta chains drawn from one sample of a study of T cell changes during pregnancy in multiple sclerosis. Sequencing was performed with immunoSEQ multiplex PCR; in TCRdb, only in-frame clones are kept and a portion is missing. The sample includes 55,000 to 70,000 clones, about nine tenths seen only once; the top ten take about 0.4%. This specimen consisted of CD4+ T cells from peripheral blood mononuclear cells, obtained in the third trimester of pregnancy. The receptors here all came from a female donor with multiple sclerosis, enrolled in a pregnancy study. CDR3s include the opening cysteine and the closing phenylalanine or tryptophan. Each record gives: clone size, D gene, J gene, V gene, CDR3 protein, CDR3 DNA. A D gene is named only where the DNA matches it firmly. Rows give clone size only sometimes, using once, few, many, or a class for an expanded clone.

once TRBD1 TRBJ1-2 TRBV19 CASSTGQGSNYGYTF TGTGCCAGTAGTACCGGACAGGGGTCTAACTATGGCTACACCTTC
- TRBD1 TRBJ1-2 TRBV2 CASMRGTVINYGYTF TGTGCCAGCATGAGGGGGACAGTAATTAACTATGGCTACACCTTC
- TRBD2 TRBJ2-7 TRBV25-1 CASSGPGWEGMNYEQYF TGTGCCAGCAGTGGACCCGGGTGGGAGGGGATGAATTACGAGCAGTACTTC
- TRBD1 TRBJ1-1 TRBV2 CASSPDRVNAEAFF TGTGCCAGCAGTCCGGACAGGGTTAACGCTGAAGCTTTCTTT
- TRBD1 TRBJ2-3 TRBV10-3 CAISDKGATSDTQYF TGTGCCATCAGTGACAAGGGGGCGACATCAGATACGCAGTATTTT
- - TRBJ2-7 TRBV11-2 CASSPRSSQHDEQYF TGTGCCAGCAGCCCCCGTTCATCCCAACACGACGAGCAGTACTTC
- - TRBJ1-2 TRBV27 CASSSPPGTYGYTF TGTGCCAGCAGTTCCCCGCCGGGTACCTATGGCTACACCTTC
- TRBD2 TRBJ2-1 TRBV10-3 CAIKGLAEYNEQFF TGTGCCATCAAGGGACTAGCGGAATACAATGAGCAGTTCTTC
- TRBD2 TRBJ2-5 TRBV12-5 CASGLVLAETGETQYF TGTGCTAGTGGTTTGGTACTAGCGGAGACGGGAGAGACCCAGTACTTC
- - TRBJ1-2 TRBV27 CASSLGPGQFNYGYTF TGTGCCAGCAGTTTAGGTCCCGGACAGTTTAACTATGGCTACACCTTC
- TRBD1 TRBJ2-7 TRBV29-1 CSVEGGQGLYEQYF TGCAGCGTAGAGGGGGGACAGGGGCTCTACGAGCAGTACTTC
- - TRBJ1-5 TRBV5-8 CASSLNGGAVNQPQHF TGTGCCAGCAGCTTGAACGGGGGGGCTGTCAATCAGCCCCAGCATTTT
- - TRBJ2-6 TRBV10-3 CASATGHSGANVLTF TGTGCCAGTGCAACAGGGCACTCTGGGGCCAACGTCCTGACTTTC
- TRBD1 TRBJ1-1 TRBV2 CASSSTWDSRSGNTEAFF TGTGCCAGCAGTTCCACCTGGGACAGTAGATCGGGGAACACTGAAGCTTTCTTT
- TRBD2 TRBJ2-1 TRBV11-3 CASSLAGGGSYNEQFF TGTGCCAGCAGCTTAGCGGGGGGGGGTTCCTACAATGAGCAGTTCTTC
- - TRBJ1-2 TRBV19 CASSFRPRVEEGYTF TGTGCCAGTAGTTTTCGGCCGAGGGTAGAGGAGGGCTACACCTTC
- TRBD2 TRBJ2-4 TRBV7-9 CASSLAYGAGQGKNIQYF TGTGCCAGCAGCTTAGCGTACGGAGCGGGGCAAGGCAAAAACATTCAGTACTTC
- - TRBJ1-1 TRBV6-5 CASKNDYTEAFF TGTGCCAGCAAAAACGACTACACTGAAGCTTTCTTT
- TRBD2 TRBJ2-5 TRBV18 CASSRFELAGVTKETQYF TGTGCCAGCTCACGGTTCGAGCTAGCGGGGGTGACAAAAGAGACCCAGTACTTC
once - TRBJ2-3 TRBV6-6 CASMLSGSTDTQYF TGTGCCAGCATGCTTTCAGGGAGCACAGATACGCAGTATTTT
- TRBD1 TRBJ1-2 TRBV7-2 CASSEATGGGGYTF TGTGCCAGCAGCGAGGCAACAGGGGGGGGTGGCTACACCTTC
- - TRBJ2-7 TRBV5-1 CASSETNLYEQYF TGCGCCAGCAGTGAGACTAATTTATACGAGCAGTACTTC
once - TRBJ2-3 TRBV4-2 CASSQGAADTQYF TGTGCCAGCAGCCAAGGGGCTGCGGATACGCAGTATTTT
- - TRBJ2-2 TRBV5-1 CASSLLAVNTGELFF TGCGCCAGCAGCTTGCTGGCAGTGAACACCGGGGAGCTGTTTTTT
- - TRBJ1-2 TRBV4-2 CASSQELRRAYTF TGTGCCAGCAGCCAAGAATTGAGGCGGGCATACACCTTC
- - TRBJ2-7 TRBV5-1 CASSQAGDLPPPDQYF TGCGCCAGCAGCCAAGCAGGGGATCTCCCCCCACCAGATCAGTACTTC
- - TRBJ2-5 TRBV7-9 CASSLSEGGETQYF TGTGCCAGCAGCTTGAGCGAAGGAGGAGAGACCCAGTACTTC
- TRBD1 TRBJ1-2 TRBV6-6 CASSYSDRIRNGYTF TGTGCCAGCAGTTACTCGGACAGGATTAGAAATGGCTACACCTTC
- - TRBJ2-6 TRBV4-1 CASSQSETASSGANVLTF TGCGCCAGCAGCCAATCGGAGACAGCCAGCTCTGGGGCCAACGTCCTGACTTTC
- TRBD1 TRBJ2-3 TRBV7-3 CASSKRGPDTQYF TGTGCCAGCAGCAAGAGGGGGCCGGATACGCAGTATTTT
- TRBD1 TRBJ2-3 TRBV19 CASSWGTGVYSTDTQYF TGTGCCAGTAGTTGGGGGACAGGGGTATACAGCACAGATACGCAGTATTTT
- TRBD1 TRBJ1-2 TRBV7-9 CASSGRQGERYGYTF TGTGCCAGCAGCGGACGACAGGGGGAAAGATATGGCTACACCTTC
once TRBD1 TRBJ2-7 TRBV4-1 CASSQASPGQLNEQYF TGCGCCAGCAGCCAAGCCAGTCCGGGACAGCTTAACGAGCAGTACTTC
- - TRBJ2-3 TRBV7-2 CASSLSGRSTDTQYF TGTGCCAGCAGCTTAAGCGGGCGTAGCACAGATACGCAGTATTTT
- - TRBJ1-6 TRBV6-5 CASSYSGFAVSPLHF TGTGCCAGCAGTTATTCGGGGTTCGCGGTTTCACCCCTCCACTTT
- - TRBJ2-1 TRBV11-2 CASSRGEQFF TGTGCCAGCAGCCGGGGTGAGCAGTTCTTC
- TRBD1 TRBJ1-3 TRBV12-5 CASGLVLGTGGFGDTIYF TGTGCTAGTGGTTTGGTTCTCGGGACAGGGGGATTCGGGGACACCATATATTTT
- TRBD1 TRBJ2-4 TRBV7-8 CASSSRQGENIQYF TGTGCCAGCAGCTCTCGACAGGGCGAAAACATTCAGTACTTC
- - TRBJ2-7 TRBV6-5 CASSSPATYEQYF TGTGCCAGCAGCTCCCCCGCGACATACGAGCAGTACTTC
- TRBD2 TRBJ2-5 TRBV7-9 CASSFAGEETQYF TGTGCCAGCAGCTTTGCGGGAGAAGAGACCCAGTACTTC
- - TRBJ1-2 TRBV6-4 CASSDSNGYGYTF TGTGCCAGCAGTGACTCGAACGGGTATGGCTACACCTTC
- TRBD2 TRBJ2-1 TRBV4-1 CASSQDRLADPYNEQFF TGCGCCAGCAGCCAAGATCGACTAGCGGACCCCTACAATGAGCAGTTCTTC
- - TRBJ2-7 TRBV29-1 CSVEDRGSTYEQYF TGCAGCGTTGAAGATCGGGGGTCCACCTACGAGCAGTACTTC
- - TRBJ2-7 TRBV5-1 CASSLDQGTHEQYF TGCGCCAGCAGCTTGGATCAGGGTACCCACGAGCAGTACTTC
- - TRBJ1-2 TRBV19 CASTPGGYYTF TGTGCCAGTACCCCAGGAGGGTACTACACCTTC